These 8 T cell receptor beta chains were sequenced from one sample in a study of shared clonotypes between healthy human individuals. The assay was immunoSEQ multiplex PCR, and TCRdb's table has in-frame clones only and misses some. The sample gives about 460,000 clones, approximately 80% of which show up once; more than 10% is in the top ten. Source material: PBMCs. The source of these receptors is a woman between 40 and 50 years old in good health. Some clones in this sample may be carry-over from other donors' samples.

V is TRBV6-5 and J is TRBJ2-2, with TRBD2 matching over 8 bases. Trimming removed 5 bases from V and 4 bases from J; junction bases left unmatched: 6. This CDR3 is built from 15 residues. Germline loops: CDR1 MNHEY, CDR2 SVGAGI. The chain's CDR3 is CASSAGRARTGELFF. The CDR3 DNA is TGTGCCAGCAGTGCCGGGAGGGCGCGCACCGGGGAGCTGTTTTTT.

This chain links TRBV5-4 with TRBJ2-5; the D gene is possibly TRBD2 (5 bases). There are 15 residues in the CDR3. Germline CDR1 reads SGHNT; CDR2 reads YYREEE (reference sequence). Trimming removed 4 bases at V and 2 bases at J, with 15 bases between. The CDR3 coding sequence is TGTGCCAGCAGCCCCATTGGTCGCGGGCAAGAGACCCAGTACTTC. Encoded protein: CASSPIGRGQETQYF.

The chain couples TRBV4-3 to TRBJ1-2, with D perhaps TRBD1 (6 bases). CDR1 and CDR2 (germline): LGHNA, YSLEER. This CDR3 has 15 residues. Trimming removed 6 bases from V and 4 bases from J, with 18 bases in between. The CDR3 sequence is CASRRGEVQGYGYTF. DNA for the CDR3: TGCGCCAGCAGAAGAGGGGAAGTACAGGGCTATGGCTACACCTTC.

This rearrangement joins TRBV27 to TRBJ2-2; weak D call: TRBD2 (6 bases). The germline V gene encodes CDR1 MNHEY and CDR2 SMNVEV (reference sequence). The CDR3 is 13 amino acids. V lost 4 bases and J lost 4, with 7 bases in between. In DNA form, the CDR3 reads TGTGCCAGCAGTTGGGGGGTCACCGGGGAGCTGTTTTTT. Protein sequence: CASSWGVTGELFF.

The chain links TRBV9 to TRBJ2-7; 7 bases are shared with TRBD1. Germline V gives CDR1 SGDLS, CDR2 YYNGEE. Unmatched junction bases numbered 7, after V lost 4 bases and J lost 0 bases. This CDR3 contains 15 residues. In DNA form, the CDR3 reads TGTGCCAGCAGCTACAGGGGACAAGACTCCTACGAGCAGTACTTC. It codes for CASSYRGQDSYEQYF.

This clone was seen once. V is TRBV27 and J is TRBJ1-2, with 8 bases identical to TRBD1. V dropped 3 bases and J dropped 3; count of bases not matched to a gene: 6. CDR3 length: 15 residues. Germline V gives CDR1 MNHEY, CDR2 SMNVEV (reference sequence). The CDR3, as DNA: TGTGCCAGCAGTTTCCGCTCGACAGGGGACTATGGCTACACCTTC. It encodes CASSFRSTGDYGYTF.

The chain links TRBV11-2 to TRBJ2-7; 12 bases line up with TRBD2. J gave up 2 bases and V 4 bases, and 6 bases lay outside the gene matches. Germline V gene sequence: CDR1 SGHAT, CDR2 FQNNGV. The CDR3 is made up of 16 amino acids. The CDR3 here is CASSSIRTSGTYEQYF. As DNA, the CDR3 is TGTGCCAGCAGCTCCATTCGGACTAGCGGGACCTACGAGCAGTACTTC.

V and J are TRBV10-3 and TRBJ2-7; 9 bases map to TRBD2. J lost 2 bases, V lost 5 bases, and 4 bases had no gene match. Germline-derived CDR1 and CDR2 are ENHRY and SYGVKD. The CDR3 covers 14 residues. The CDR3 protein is CAISLAGAPYEQYF. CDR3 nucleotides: TGTGCCATCAGTTTAGCGGGGGCTCCCTACGAGCAGTACTTC.